The 25 T cell receptor beta chains presented below share a single source sample, sequenced in a study of cytomegalovirus exposure and HLA in healthy donors. In the PCR, 60 Vbeta and 13 Jbeta primers were used. The assay was immunoSEQ multiplex PCR, and TCRdb's table has in-frame clones only and misses some. The table records 100,000 to 150,000 clones, 8% to 11% of them present only once. The specimen was PBMCs. The receptors stem from a young woman in good health and CMV-seropositive.

This chain uses TRBV2 with TRBJ2-7, with 10 bases that match TRBD1. There are 16 residues in the CDR3. The germline gives CDR1 SNHLY, CDR2 FYNNEI. Losses at the gene ends were 1 base for V and 9 bases for J; bases not matched to a gene: 12. DNA of the CDR3: TGTGCCAGCAGTGAAGTCGGGGGGGGACAGGGGAGCGGGCAGTACTTC. This encodes CASSEVGGGQGSGQYF.

The gene calls are TRBV7-6 and TRBJ1-2; 8 bases line up with TRBD1. From germline, CDR1 is SGHVS and CDR2 FNYEAQ. V dropped 1 base and J dropped 8; count of bases not matched to a gene: 3. CDR3 length equals 13 residues. The CDR3 nucleotides are TGTGCCAGCAGCTTAGGACAGGGGTACGGCTACACCTTC. Residues: CASSLGQGYGYTF.

For this clone: This CDR3 is missing its conserved last phenylalanine or tryptophan, likely due to a read error. V gene TRBV29-1 combines with J gene TRBJ1-1, with D possibly matching TRBD1 (6 bases). Trimming took 3 bases from V and 5 from J, leaving 13 bases between them. CDR1 is SQVTM, CDR2 ANQGSEA, per germline. There are 13 residues in the CDR3. The DNA for the CDR3 is TGCAGCGTTGACTTAGGGGGTAAAACTGAAGCTTTCTTG. Residues: CSVDLGGKTEAFL.

V gene TRBV6-4 combines with J gene TRBJ1-1; D might be TRBD1 (6 bases). The CDR3 is 13 amino acids. Per germline, CDR1 MRHNA and CDR2 SNTAGT. CDR3 DNA: TGTGACAGAAGTGACTCGGACAGCACTGAAGCTTTCTTT. Its translation is CDRSDSDSTEAFF.

This clone has a handful of counts. The genes are TRBV13 and TRBJ1-3; TRBD1 is a possible D gene (5 bases). Trimming stripped 0 bases from V and 6 bases from J, with 9 bases between. CDR3 length equals 14 residues. Germline V gene lookup returns CDR1 PRHDT and CDR2 FYEKMQ (reference sequence). The CDR3 loop is CASSLGTVSNTIYF. The CDR3 DNA is TGTGCCAGCAGCTTAGGGACAGTGTCAAACACCATATATTTT.

Here the CDR3 reads CASSPRDRDEQYF. In DNA form, the CDR3 reads TGCGCCAGCAGCCCAAGGGACAGGGACGAGCAGTACTTC. The genes are TRBV5-1 and TRBJ2-7, with 9 positions matching TRBD1. This CDR3 is built from 13 residues. V was pared by 4 bases and J by 5 bases, with 4 bases of the junction left unmatched. Germline-derived CDR1 and CDR2 are SGHRS and YFSETQ.

A few counts support this clone. Other DNA sequences of this sample code for an identical CDR3. The chain couples TRBV5-1 to TRBJ2-7, with 7 nucleotides matching TRBD1. The CDR3 is made up of 14 amino acids. The junction had 5 bases not matched to a gene; V was cut back by 4 bases and J by 1 base. Per the germline V gene, CDR1 is SGHRS and CDR2 is YFSETQ. CDR3 sequence: CASSPGTVSYEQYF. CDR3 coding DNA: TGCGCCAGCAGCCCCGGGACAGTGTCCTACGAGCAGTACTTC.

J is TRBJ2-2 and V is TRBV30; a weak D match, TRBD1 (5 bases). Germline CDR1 and CDR2: GTSNPN and SVGIG (reference sequence). V lost 6 bases to trimming and J lost 5 bases, with 16 bases between them. The CDR3 is 14 amino acids. The CDR3: CACPWGSGTGELFF. The CDR3 DNA reads TGTGCCTGCCCCTGGGGATCAGGGACCGGGGAGCTGTTTTTT.

This clone has just a few counts. The chain carries TRBV6-6 and TRBJ2-7; tentatively, D is TRBD2 (5 bases). V was clipped by 2 bases and J by 3 bases, with 14 bases between them. The germline V gene has CDR1 MNHNY and CDR2 SVGAGI (reference sequence). The length of the CDR3 is 15 residues. The CDR3 coding sequence is TGTGCCAGCAGTTACCCAGCCGGACTGAGCTACGAGCAGTACTTC. As protein: CASSYPAGLSYEQYF.

This chain joins TRBV20-1 and TRBJ2-3; maybe TRBD1 (5 bases). CDR1 is DFQATT and CDR2 is SNEGSKA in the germline V gene (reference sequence). V lost 2 bases and J lost 5, with 5 bases in between. This CDR3 has 11 amino acids. The CDR3 bases are TGCAGTGCTAGAAGGGGAGATACGCAGTATTTT. Residues: CSARRGDTQYF.

In its sample, this clone was seen a few times. V is TRBV11-2 and J is TRBJ2-1; tentative D call: TRBD2 (6 bases). Germline CDR1 SGHAT, CDR2 FQNNGV. With 5 bases removed from V and 8 bases from J, the gap between germline ends came to 13 bases. The CDR3 runs 13 residues. The CDR3 sequence: CASSRWGGDEQFF. CDR3 coding DNA: TGTGCCAGCAGCCGTTGGGGAGGAGATGAGCAGTTCTTC.

V gene TRBV2 combines with J gene TRBJ1-5, with D possibly being TRBD1 (5 bases). This CDR3 comprises 14 residues. V lost 5 bases and J lost 7, with 15 bases in between. CDR1 SNHLY and CDR2 FYNNEI come from the germline V gene. For the CDR3, the DNA is TGTGCCAGCAGTTGGGGGGGGGAAGGCCAGCCCCAGCATTTT. Encoded protein: CASSWGGEGQPQHF.

There are a few counts of this clone. This chain links TRBV27 with TRBJ1-5; tentatively, D is TRBD1 (5 bases). Trimming removed 4 bases at V and 6 bases at J, with 13 bases between. CDR1 MNHEY and CDR2 SMNVEV come from the germline V gene (reference sequence). The CDR3 runs to 14 residues. The CDR3 DNA sequence: TGTGCCAGCAGTTATACAGGTAGGGGTCAGCCCCAGCATTTT. It codes for CASSYTGRGQPQHF.

The rearrangement links TRBV7-9 to TRBJ2-5, with 10 nucleotides matching TRBD2. In germline, CDR1 is SEHNR, CDR2 FQNEAQ (reference sequence). This CDR3 has 18 amino acids. With V trimmed by 2 bases and J by 5 bases, 14 bases remained unmatched. DNA of the CDR3: TGTGCCAGCAGCTTACCTCGATCAGCGGGAGGGCCTGGGGAGACCCAGTACTTC. Protein: CASSLPRSAGGPGETQYF.

This clone appeared a few times. This chain joins TRBV30 and TRBJ1-5; no firm D call. The germline V and J ends were trimmed by 3 bases and 5 bases, with 14 bases remaining between them. CDR1 and CDR2 (germline): GTSNPN, SVGIG (reference sequence). The CDR3 runs to 14 residues. CDR3 region: CAWRSPRLDQPQHF. The CDR3, as DNA: TGTGCCTGGAGGTCCCCCAGGCTGGATCAGCCCCAGCATTTT.

The CDR3 nucleotides read TGTGCCAGCAGCTCGACAGGGGGAGGACAGCCCCAGCATTTT. Protein product: CASSSTGGGQPQHF. The chain uses TRBV6-4 and TRBJ1-5; TRBD1 matches 9 bases. J gave up 7 bases and V 6 bases, and 7 bases lay outside the gene matches. The CDR3 covers 14 residues. In germline, CDR1 is MRHNA, CDR2 SNTAGT.

This clone has just a few counts. This chain uses TRBV27 with TRBJ2-7; 9 positions match TRBD1. The CDR3 totals 14 residues. Germline assignment: CDR1 MNHEY and CDR2 SMNVEV (reference sequence). V shed 4 bases, J shed 3 bases, and the junction held 4 bases outside the gene matches. Written as DNA, the CDR3 is TGTGCCAGCAGTTCAGGGACAGGGTACTACGAGCAGTACTTC. Protein product: CASSSGTGYYEQYF.

This clone was detected a few times. The gene calls are TRBV19 and TRBJ2-2; 8 bases map to TRBD2. The CDR3 consists of 14 residues. J lost 8 bases, V lost 4 bases, and 6 bases had no gene match. CDR1 is LNHDA, CDR2 SQIVND, per germline (reference sequence). The CDR3 sequence is CASSTSGPSGELFF. The CDR3 DNA reads as TGTGCCAGTAGTACTAGCGGGCCGTCAGGGGAGCTGTTTTTT.

J is TRBJ2-1 and V is TRBV11-3; no clear D. The V gene's germline CDR1 is SGHNT and CDR2 YENEEA. The CDR3 runs to 13 residues. The V end was cut by 4 bases, the J end by 4 bases, with 8 bases between. The chain's CDR3 is CASSSPRYNEQFF. The CDR3 nucleotides read TGTGCCAGCAGCTCCCCTAGATACAATGAGCAGTTCTTC. Full variable domain (missing parts from reference TRBV11-3 and TRBJ2-1): EAGVVQSPRYKIIEKKQPVAFWCNPISGHNTLYWYLQNLGQGPELLIRYENEEAVDDSQLPKDRFSAERLKGVDSTLKIQPAELGDSAVYLCASSSPRYNEQFFGPGTRLTVL.

This clone has only a few counts. The chain recombines TRBV6-5 with TRBJ1-4; 8 bases align to TRBD1. Trimming at V came to 5 bases and at J to 7 bases, leaving 6 bases not matched to a gene. This CDR3 has 14 amino acids. CDR1 and CDR2 (germline): MNHEY, SVGAGI. CDR3 bases: TGTGCCAGCAGTCGGCAGGGGGCGGCTGAAAAACTGTTTTTT. This sequence encodes CASSRQGAAEKLFF.

This clone was counted between two and nine times. The chain links TRBV28 to TRBJ2-1; 7 bases are a match to TRBD2. J was trimmed by 1 base and V by 2 bases; bases with no gene match: 8. The CDR3 runs to 17 residues. Germline V gene data show CDR1 as MDHEN and CDR2 as SYDVKM. In DNA form, the CDR3 reads TGTGCCAGCAGTTTAGACATTGGCGGGAGATCCTACAATGAGCAGTTCTTC. It encodes CASSLDIGGRSYNEQFF.

This clone was seen only a few times. The chain couples TRBV5-6 to TRBJ2-5; D is possibly TRBD1 (6 bases). The CDR3 consists of 15 residues. Trimming cost V 0 bases and J 2 bases, with 11 bases left between them. Germline assignment: CDR1 SGHDT and CDR2 YYEEEE. For the CDR3, the DNA is TGTGCCAGCAGCTTGGTAGGGGGTAGGCAAGAGACCCAGTACTTC. Translating it yields CASSLVGGRQETQYF.

This clone came up a few times. The V and J genes are TRBV6-1 and TRBJ2-5; 9 bases line up with TRBD2. CDR3 size: 14 residues. CDR1 MNHNS and CDR2 SASEGT come from the germline V gene. With 9 bases clipped from V and 5 bases from J, the junction kept 10 bases outside the gene matches. CDR3 in amino acids: CASNGGRGLETQYF. In DNA, the CDR3 is TGTGCCAGTAATGGCGGGAGGGGGTTGGAGACCCAGTACTTC.

This chain connects TRBV6-1 to TRBJ2-7, with TRBD1 matching over 7 bases. Germline V gives CDR1 MNHNS, CDR2 SASEGT. Losses at the gene ends were 10 bases for V and 2 bases for J; bases not matched to a gene: 14. The CDR3 covers 15 residues. CDR3 DNA sequence: TGTGCCACCAGGGTAGGACAGGACGGAGCCTACGAGCAGTACTTC. Translated, it gives CATRVGQDGAYEQYF.

The chain couples TRBV6-6 to TRBJ2-1; TRBD2 might be the D (5 bases). The CDR3 length is 15 residues. In germline, CDR1 is MNHNY, CDR2 SVGAGI (reference sequence). The V end was cut by 3 bases, the J end by 5 bases, with 14 bases between. The CDR3 spells CASSYPRENHNEQFF. The CDR3 DNA follows: TGTGCCAGCAGTTATCCTAGGGAGAACCACAATGAGCAGTTCTTC.